The next 2 T cell receptor beta chains were all read from a single sample in a study of cytotoxic CD8 clonotypes in ibrutinib-treated CLL listed by TCRdb under 2021. Libraries were constructed by the immunoSEQ multiplex PCR assay. TCRdb limited this immuneACCESS table to in-frame rearrangements with V and J called. A share of clones is missing; checked studies link under half to unresolved V genes, and the rest is unexplained. In this sample the table shows about 200,000 clones, around 72% of which occur a single time. Of the sample, around 15% is held by the ten largest clones. The time point tag for this specimen amounts to: approximately 2 years on ibrutinib. The source was PBMCs, collected after 24 months of ibrutinib treatment. Receptors originate from a human donor with chronic lymphocytic leukemia.

This clone was seen once. The rearrangement links TRBV2 to TRBJ1-1; D is unclear. V shed 7 bases and J shed 3 bases, with 12 bases lying between them. Per the germline V gene, CDR1 is SNHLY and CDR2 is FYNNEI. The CDR3 contains 13 residues. CDR3 DNA: TGTGCCAGCATCCGCCCCGGCGACACTGAAGCTTTCTTT. Translating it yields CASIRPGDTEAFF. Based on the CDR3 plus reference TRBV2 and TRBJ1-1, the full variable domain is EPEVTQTPSHQVTQMGQEVILRCVPISNHLYFYWYRQILGQKVEFLVSFYNNEISEKSEIFDDQFSVERPDGSNFTLKIRSTKLEDSAMYFCASIRPGDTEAFFGQGTRLTVV.

The gene calls are TRBV7-8 and TRBJ2-3; D gene uncertain. The V end lost 4 bases, the J end lost 2 bases, and 7 bases lay between the germline ends. This CDR3 spans 13 amino acids. CDR1 is SGHVS, CDR2 FQNEAQ, per germline. The CDR3 bases are TGTGCCAGCAGCTCCTACTACACAGATACGCAGTATTTT. This codes for CASSSYYTDTQYF.